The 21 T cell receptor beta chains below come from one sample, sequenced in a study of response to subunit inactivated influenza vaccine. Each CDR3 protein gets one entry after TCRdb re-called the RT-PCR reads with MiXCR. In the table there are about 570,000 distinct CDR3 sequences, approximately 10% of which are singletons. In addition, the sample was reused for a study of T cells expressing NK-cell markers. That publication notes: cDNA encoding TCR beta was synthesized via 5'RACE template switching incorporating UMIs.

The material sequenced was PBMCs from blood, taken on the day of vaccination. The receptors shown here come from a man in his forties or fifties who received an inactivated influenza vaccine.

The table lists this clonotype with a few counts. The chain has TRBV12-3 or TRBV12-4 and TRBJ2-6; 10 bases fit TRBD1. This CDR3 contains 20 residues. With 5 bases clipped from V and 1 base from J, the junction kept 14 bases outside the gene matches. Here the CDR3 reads CASSRPTGDRGISGANVLTF. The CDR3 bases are TGTGCCAGCAGTCGCCCGACCGGGGACAGGGGTATTTCTGGGGCCAACGTCCTGACTTTC.

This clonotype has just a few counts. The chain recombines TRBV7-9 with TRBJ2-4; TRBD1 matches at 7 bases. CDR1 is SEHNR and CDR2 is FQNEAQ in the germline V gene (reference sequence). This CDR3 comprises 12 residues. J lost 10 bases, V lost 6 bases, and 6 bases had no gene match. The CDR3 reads CASRTTGDIQYF. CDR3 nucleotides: TGTGCCAGCAGAACTACAGGGGATATTCAGTACTTC.

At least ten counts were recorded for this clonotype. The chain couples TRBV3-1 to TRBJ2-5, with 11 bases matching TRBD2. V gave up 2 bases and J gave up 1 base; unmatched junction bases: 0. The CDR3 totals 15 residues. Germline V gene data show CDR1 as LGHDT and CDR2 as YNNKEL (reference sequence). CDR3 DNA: TGTGCCAGCAGCCAAACTAGCGGGAGCCAAGAGACCCAGTACTTC. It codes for CASSQTSGSQETQYF.

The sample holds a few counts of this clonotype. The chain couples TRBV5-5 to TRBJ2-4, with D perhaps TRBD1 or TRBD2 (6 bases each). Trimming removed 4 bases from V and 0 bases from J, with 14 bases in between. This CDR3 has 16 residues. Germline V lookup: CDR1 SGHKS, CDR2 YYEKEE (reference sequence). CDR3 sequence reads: CASSPVRGLAKNIQYF. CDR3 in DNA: TGTGCCAGCAGCCCCGTTCGGGGGCTAGCCAAAAACATTCAGTACTTC.

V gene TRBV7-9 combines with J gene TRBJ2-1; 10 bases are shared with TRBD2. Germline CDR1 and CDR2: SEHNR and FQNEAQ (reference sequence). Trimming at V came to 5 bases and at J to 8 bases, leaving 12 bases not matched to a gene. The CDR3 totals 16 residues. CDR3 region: CASSARLAGDFDEQFF. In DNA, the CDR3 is TGTGCCAGCAGCGCCCGGCTAGCGGGAGATTTTGATGAGCAGTTCTTC.

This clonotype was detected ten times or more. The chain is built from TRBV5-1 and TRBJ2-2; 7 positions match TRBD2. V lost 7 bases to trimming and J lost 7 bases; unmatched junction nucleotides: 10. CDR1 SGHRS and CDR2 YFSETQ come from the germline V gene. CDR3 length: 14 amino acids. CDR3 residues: CASASSREIGELFF. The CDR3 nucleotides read TGCGCCAGCGCGTCTTCGCGGGAGATCGGGGAGCTGTTTTTT.

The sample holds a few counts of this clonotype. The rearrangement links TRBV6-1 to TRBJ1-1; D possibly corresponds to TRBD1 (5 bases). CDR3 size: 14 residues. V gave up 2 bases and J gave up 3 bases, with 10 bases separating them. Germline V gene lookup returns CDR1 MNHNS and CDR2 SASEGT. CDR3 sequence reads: CASSEQGDDTEAFF. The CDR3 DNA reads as TGTGCCAGCAGTGAACAAGGGGACGACACTGAAGCTTTCTTT.

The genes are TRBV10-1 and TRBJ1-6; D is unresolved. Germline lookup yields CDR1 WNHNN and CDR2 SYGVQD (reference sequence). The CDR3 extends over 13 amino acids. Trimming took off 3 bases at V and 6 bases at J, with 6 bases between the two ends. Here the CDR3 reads CASSERVNSPLHF. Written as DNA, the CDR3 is TGCGCCAGCAGTGAACGGGTTAATTCACCCCTCCACTTT.

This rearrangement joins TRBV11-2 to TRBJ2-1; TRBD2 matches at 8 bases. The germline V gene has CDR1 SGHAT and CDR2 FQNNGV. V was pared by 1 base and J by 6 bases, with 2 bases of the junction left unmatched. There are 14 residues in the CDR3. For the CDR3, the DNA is TGTGCCAGCAGCTTAGGAGGACTAGCCAATGAGCAGTTCTTC. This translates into CASSLGGLANEQFF.

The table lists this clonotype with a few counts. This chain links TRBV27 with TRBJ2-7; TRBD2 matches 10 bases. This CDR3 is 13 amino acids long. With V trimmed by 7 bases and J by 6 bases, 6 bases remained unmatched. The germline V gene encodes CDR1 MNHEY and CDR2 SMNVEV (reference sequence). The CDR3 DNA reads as TGTGCCAGCATGAAAAGCGGGGGGGCCGAGCAGTACTTC. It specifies CASMKSGGAEQYF.

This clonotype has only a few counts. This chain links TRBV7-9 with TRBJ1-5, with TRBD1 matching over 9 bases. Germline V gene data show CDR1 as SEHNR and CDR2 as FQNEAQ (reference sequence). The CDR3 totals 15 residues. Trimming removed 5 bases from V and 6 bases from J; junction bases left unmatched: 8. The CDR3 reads CASSPDRGTGQPQHF. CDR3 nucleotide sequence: TGTGCCAGCAGCCCGGACAGGGGAACGGGTCAGCCCCAGCATTTT.

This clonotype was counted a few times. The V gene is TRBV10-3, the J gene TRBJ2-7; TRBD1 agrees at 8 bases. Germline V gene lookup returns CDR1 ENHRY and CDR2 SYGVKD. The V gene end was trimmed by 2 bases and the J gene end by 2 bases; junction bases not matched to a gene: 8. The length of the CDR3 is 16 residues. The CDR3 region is CAISEPEGTGTYEQYF. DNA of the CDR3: TGTGCCATCAGTGAGCCCGAGGGGACAGGTACCTACGAGCAGTACTTC.

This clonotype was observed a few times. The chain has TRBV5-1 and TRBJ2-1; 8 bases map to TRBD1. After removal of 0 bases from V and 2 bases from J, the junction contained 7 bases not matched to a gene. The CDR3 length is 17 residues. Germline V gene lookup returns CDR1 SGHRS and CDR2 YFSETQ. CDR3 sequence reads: CASSLAWTGQTYNEQFF. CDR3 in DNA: TGCGCCAGCAGCTTGGCCTGGACAGGGCAGACCTACAATGAGCAGTTCTTC.

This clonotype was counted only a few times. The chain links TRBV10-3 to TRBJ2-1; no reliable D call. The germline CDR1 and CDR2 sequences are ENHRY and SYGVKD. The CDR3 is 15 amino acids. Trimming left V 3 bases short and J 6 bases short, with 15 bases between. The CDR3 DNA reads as TGTGCCATCAGTGATGCCAAGTCGGTTTTCAATGAGCAGTTCTTC. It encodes CAISDAKSVFNEQFF.

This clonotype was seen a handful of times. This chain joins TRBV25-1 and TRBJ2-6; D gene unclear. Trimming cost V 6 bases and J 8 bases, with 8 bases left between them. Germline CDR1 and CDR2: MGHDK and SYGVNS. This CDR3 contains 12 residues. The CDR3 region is CASRGLSNVLTF. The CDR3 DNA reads TGTGCCAGCAGAGGGTTGTCCAACGTCCTGACTTTC.

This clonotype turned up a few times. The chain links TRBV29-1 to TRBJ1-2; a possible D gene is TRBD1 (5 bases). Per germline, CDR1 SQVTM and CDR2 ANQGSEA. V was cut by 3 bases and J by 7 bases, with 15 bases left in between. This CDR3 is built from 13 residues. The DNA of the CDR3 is TGCAGCGTTGATCCACAGGCCGAGGGTGGCTACACCTTC. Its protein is CSVDPQAEGGYTF.

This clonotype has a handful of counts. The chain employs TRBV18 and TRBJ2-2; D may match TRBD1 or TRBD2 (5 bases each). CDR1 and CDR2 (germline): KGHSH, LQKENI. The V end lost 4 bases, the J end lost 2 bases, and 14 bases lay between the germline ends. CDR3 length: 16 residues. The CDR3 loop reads CASSRKGTTNTGELFF. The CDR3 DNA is TGTGCCAGCTCACGGAAGGGGACCACCAACACCGGGGAGCTGTTTTTT.

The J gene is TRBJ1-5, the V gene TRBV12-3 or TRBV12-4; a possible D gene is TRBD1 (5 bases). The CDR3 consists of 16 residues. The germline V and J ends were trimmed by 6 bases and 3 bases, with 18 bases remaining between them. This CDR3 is CASSYTGVSLNQPQHF. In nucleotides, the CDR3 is TGTGCCAGCAGCTATACGGGGGTCTCCCTCAATCAGCCCCAGCATTTT.

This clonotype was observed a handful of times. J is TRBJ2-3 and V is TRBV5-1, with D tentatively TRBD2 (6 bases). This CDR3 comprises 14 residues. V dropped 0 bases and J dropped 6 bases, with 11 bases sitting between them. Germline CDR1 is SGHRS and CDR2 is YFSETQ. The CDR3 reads CASSLGGGEDTQYF. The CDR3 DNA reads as TGCGCCAGCAGCTTGGGGGGAGGAGAGGATACGCAGTATTTT.

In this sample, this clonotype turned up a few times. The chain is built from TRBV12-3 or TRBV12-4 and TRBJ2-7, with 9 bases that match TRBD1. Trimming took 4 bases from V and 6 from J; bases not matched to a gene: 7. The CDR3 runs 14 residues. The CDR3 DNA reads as TGTGCCAGCAGTTACGCCGGGACAGGGAGCGAGCAGTACTTC. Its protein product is CASSYAGTGSEQYF.

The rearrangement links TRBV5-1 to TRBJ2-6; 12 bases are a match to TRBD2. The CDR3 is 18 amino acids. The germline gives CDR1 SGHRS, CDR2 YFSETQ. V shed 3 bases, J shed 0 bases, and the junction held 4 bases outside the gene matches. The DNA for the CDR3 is TGCGCCAGCAGCTCGGGACTAGCGGGTATCTCTGGGGCCAACGTCCTGACTTTC. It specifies CASSSGLAGISGANVLTF.